A single sample gave rise to the 23 T cell receptor beta chains below, sequenced in a study of T cell responses to AZD1222 COVID-19 vaccine. Method: immunoSEQ multiplex PCR; TCRdb's copy keeps in-frame clones and lacks some. The sample shows some 130,000 clones, about 91% of them seen only once. Sequencing used peripheral blood, obtained 28 days after the second AZD1222 dose. The receptors originated from an adult who received the AZD1222 COVID-19 vaccine.

CDR3 nucleotide sequence: TGTGCCAGCAGCCCAGGGGGCCATGGCTACACCTTC. It yields the protein CASSPGGHGYTF. The chain combines TRBV7-9 with TRBJ1-2, with TRBD1 matching 8 bases. Germline V gene sequence: CDR1 SEHNR, CDR2 FQNEAQ (reference sequence). Trimming removed 5 bases from V and 6 bases from J; junction bases left unmatched: 2. The CDR3 loop spans 12 amino acids.

This chain uses TRBV27 with TRBJ1-5; the D is unclear. Germline CDR1 reads MNHEY; CDR2 reads SMNVEV (reference sequence). CDR3 length: 13 amino acids. Trimming removed 5 bases from V and 6 bases from J, with 11 bases in between. CDR3 DNA sequence: TGTGCCAGCAGTCGAGAGCCTCGTCAGCCCCAGCATTTT. Amino acid sequence: CASSREPRQPQHF.

The V and J genes are TRBV20-1 and TRBJ2-7; 8 bases line up with TRBD1. The CDR3 spans 12 residues. The junction had 1 base not matched to a gene; V was cut back by 3 bases and J by 3 bases. CDR1 and CDR2 from the germline V gene are DFQATT and SNEGSKA (reference sequence). The CDR3 region is CSASDRGYEQYF. The CDR3 coding sequence is TGCAGTGCTAGTGACAGGGGCTACGAGCAGTACTTC.

The chain recombines TRBV7-9 with TRBJ1-2; D remains ambiguous. Germline V lookup: CDR1 SEHNR, CDR2 FQNEAQ (reference sequence). This CDR3 comprises 11 residues. Trimming removed 1 base at V and 9 bases at J, with 6 bases between. The CDR3 region has the DNA TGTGCCAGCAGCTTAGGATGGAGCTACACCTTC. It codes for CASSLGWSYTF.

This clone turned up a few times. The rearrangement links TRBV7-3 to TRBJ1-1; 7 bases are a match to TRBD1. The trim removed 5 bases at V and 2 bases at J, leaving 8 bases unmatched. The CDR3 covers 15 residues. Germline lookup yields CDR1 SGHTA and CDR2 FQGTGA. This CDR3 is CASSVSGQLNTEAFF. The CDR3 DNA is TGTGCCAGCAGCGTATCGGGACAGCTAAACACTGAAGCTTTCTTT.

The CDR3 DNA follows: TGTGCCAGCAGCCAGGGGGCACAGCCCCAGCATTTT. Translation gives CASSQGAQPQHF. J is TRBJ1-5 and V is TRBV3-1 (or the pseudogene TRBV3-2); weak D call: TRBD1 (6 bases). CDR1 and CDR2 from the germline V gene are LGHDT and YNNKEL (reference sequence). This CDR3 has 12 amino acids. V lost 3 bases to trimming and J lost 7 bases, with 7 bases between them.

V gene TRBV15 combines with J gene TRBJ2-7; possible D gene TRBD2, 5 bases. CDR3 length: 16 residues. Germline-derived CDR1 and CDR2 are LNHNV and YYDKDF (reference sequence). Trimming shortened V by 1 base and J by 0 bases, and 13 bases separated the two germline ends. DNA for the CDR3: TGTGCCACCAGCAGAGCCGGCGGGCTGAGCTCCTACGAGCAGTACGTC. This encodes CATSRAGGLSSYEQYV.

The J gene is TRBJ2-2, the V gene TRBV5-4, with 11 positions matching TRBD2. V lost 3 bases, J lost 4 bases, and 5 bases stayed unmatched. Germline-derived CDR1 and CDR2 are SGHNT and YYREEE (reference sequence). CDR3 size: 16 residues. CDR3 in DNA: TGTGCCAGCAGCTCCGGGACTAGCGGACCCACCGGGGAGCTGTTTTTT. Residues: CASSSGTSGPTGELFF.

The chain links TRBV10-3 to TRBJ2-2; the D is unclear. The germline CDR1 and CDR2 sequences are ENHRY and SYGVKD. The V end lost 4 bases, the J end lost 1 base, and 10 bases lay between the germline ends. The CDR3 runs to 15 residues. As DNA, the CDR3 is TGTGCCATCAGTGCCTGGCAGTTGAACACCGGGGAGCTGTTTTTT. As protein: CAISAWQLNTGELFF.

The table lists this clone with a few counts. The J gene is TRBJ2-7, the V gene TRBV30, with D perhaps TRBD2 (5 bases). The CDR3 is 13 amino acids. The ends were cut back, 1 base at V and 6 bases at J, with 13 bases in the middle. CDR1 and CDR2 (germline): GTSNPN, SVGIG (reference sequence). As DNA, the CDR3 is TGTGCCTGGAGTGCGGCCCCGGCGGGCGAGCAGTACGTC. Its protein product is CAWSAAPAGEQYV.

The genes are TRBV6-6 and TRBJ1-1, with D hard to call. Trimming left V 2 bases short and J 7 bases short, with 11 bases between. The CDR3 length is 13 residues. The germline V gene has CDR1 MNHNY and CDR2 SVGAGI (reference sequence). The CDR3 here is CASSYAATFEAFF. In DNA form, the CDR3 reads TGTGCCAGCAGTTACGCAGCTACTTTTGAAGCTTTCTTT.

This chain links TRBV24-1 with TRBJ2-1; D may be TRBD2 (6 bases). Germline V lookup: CDR1 KGHDR, CDR2 SFDVKD. Deletions cut 7 bases from V and 2 bases from J, with 11 bases between. This CDR3 region has 14 residues. CDR3 coding DNA: TGTGCCACCAGCGGGAGCAGGCCCTACAATGAGCAGTTCTTC. It encodes CATSGSRPYNEQFF.

Turning to this clone: Other DNA sequences in this sample translate to the same CDR3. The chain is built from TRBV12-3 or TRBV12-4 and TRBJ1-1; no definite D call. The CDR3 has 12 residues. Trimming stripped 3 bases from V and 1 base from J, with 3 bases between. The CDR3, as DNA: TGTGCCAGCAGTTTCCCGAACACTGAAGCTTTCTTT. The encoded protein is CASSFPNTEAFF.

The rearrangement uses TRBV10-1 and TRBJ2-7; possibly TRBD1 or TRBD2 for D (5 bases each). V lost 4 bases and J lost 3, with 10 bases in between. The CDR3 covers 13 residues. The germline V gene encodes CDR1 WNHNN and CDR2 SYGVQD (reference sequence). The CDR3 DNA is TGCGCCAGCAGTGTGGGGGACCGCTACGAGCAGTACTTC. It specifies CASSVGDRYEQYF.

The gene calls are TRBV12-5 and TRBJ1-2; TRBD1 matches 7 bases. The V and J ends lost 3 bases and 0 bases, in that order; junction bases with no gene match: 7. The CDR3 consists of 16 residues. Germline assignment: CDR1 LGHNT and CDR2 FRNRAP. The CDR3 bases are TGTGCTAGTGGTTTCCAAGGGACAGCTTCTAACTATGGCTACACCTTC. Translated, it gives CASGFQGTASNYGYTF.

This rearrangement joins TRBV18 to TRBJ2-2; a weak D match, TRBD1 (5 bases). The V and J ends lost 0 bases and 7 bases respectively, with 15 bases between them. Per germline, CDR1 KGHSH and CDR2 LQKENI. The CDR3 contains 16 residues. CDR3 in DNA: TGTGCCAGCTCACCACCGATGTTCCCAGGGAACGGGGAGCTGTTTTTT. Translating it yields CASSPPMFPGNGELFF.

CDR3 in amino acids: CASSLNKWDNEQFF. The CDR3 nucleotides are TGTGCCAGCAGCTTGAACAAGTGGGACAATGAGCAGTTCTTC. J is TRBJ2-1 and V is TRBV5-4; D ambiguous. V dropped 1 base and J dropped 5 bases, with 10 bases sitting between them. The V gene's germline CDR1 is SGHNT and CDR2 YYREEE (reference sequence). This CDR3 region has 14 residues.

This sequence joins TRBV24-1 and TRBJ2-4; 7 bases line up with TRBD2. The V gene's germline CDR1 is KGHDR and CDR2 SFDVKD. Trimming at V came to 6 bases and at J to 9 bases, leaving 13 bases not matched to a gene. The CDR3 loop spans 15 amino acids. CDR3 nucleotide sequence: TGTGCCACCAGTAGCGGCGGGAGTATCGGGGGCATTCAGTACTTC. This translates into CATSSGGSIGGIQYF.

The rearrangement joins TRBV7-6 to TRBJ2-1; TRBD1 matches at 12 bases. With 3 bases clipped from V and 6 bases from J, the junction kept 6 bases outside the gene matches. From germline, CDR1 is SGHVS and CDR2 FNYEAQ. The CDR3 extends over 16 amino acids. The CDR3 DNA reads TGTGCCAGCAGCTTTTCCGGGACAGGGGGCTTCAATGAGCAGTTCTTC. Amino acids: CASSFSGTGGFNEQFF.

This chain links TRBV24-1 with TRBJ1-5; D may be TRBD1 (5 bases). The V gene lost 5 bases and the J gene lost 1 base, with 8 bases spanning the gap. The CDR3 totals 14 residues. The V gene's germline CDR1 is KGHDR and CDR2 SFDVKD. The CDR3 is CATSGRGSNQPQHF. In DNA, the CDR3 is TGTGCCACCAGTGGAAGGGGAAGCAATCAGCCCCAGCATTTT.

The V gene is TRBV4-1, the J gene TRBJ1-2; 8 bases fit TRBD1. Germline V gene data show CDR1 as MGHRA and CDR2 as YSYEKL. This CDR3 spans 16 amino acids. The V gene end was trimmed by 0 bases and the J gene end by 5 bases; junction bases not matched to a gene: 8. The CDR3 nucleotides read TGCGCCAGCAGCCAAGATCCAGGGGGCGCACCGTATGGCTACACCTTC. Residues: CASSQDPGGAPYGYTF.

This clone showed up just once. This chain joins TRBV7-2 and TRBJ2-7, with a possible D match to TRBD2 (6 bases). Trimming took off 3 bases at V and 1 base at J, with 16 bases between the two ends. There are 16 residues in the CDR3. The V gene's germline CDR1 is SGHTA and CDR2 FQGNSA. The CDR3 sequence: CASSFVGGVRSYEQYF. The CDR3 DNA follows: TGTGCCAGCAGCTTTGTAGGCGGGGTAAGGTCCTACGAGCAGTACTTC.

This clone was counted between two and nine times. The CDR3 DNA sequence: TGCGCCAGCAGCACGTTAGGCGGACGCGGCTACACCTTC. It yields the protein CASSTLGGRGYTF. V and J are TRBV5-1 and TRBJ1-2; no firm D call. CDR3 length: 13 amino acids. Deletions cut 4 bases from V and 8 bases from J, with 15 bases between. Germline-derived CDR1 and CDR2 are SGHRS and YFSETQ.